Listed below are T cell receptor beta chains from one sample, sequenced in a study of blood T cell repertoires in COVID-19. The table came from immunoSEQ multiplex PCR; TCRdb's copy has only in-frame clones and leaves some out. The table includes approximately 52,000 clones, approximately 92% detected once. Sequenced: peripheral blood. These TCRs come from a man aged 55 to 70 with active COVID-19. Each CDR3 is given with its conserved first and last residue. The D gene is left open where the match is weak. The size field is filled for only some rows; it gives once, few, many or a size class.

J,length,size,V,D,DNA,CDR3
TRBJ2-7,14,-,TRBV19,TRBD2,TGTGCCAGTAGTATAGGAGCGGGAGTCTACGAGCAGTACTTC,CASSIGAGVYEQYF
TRBJ2-2,10,once,TRBV12-3/TRBV12-4,-,TGTGCCAGCAGCTCCGGGGAGCTGTTTTTT,CASSSGELFF
TRBJ2-2,16,-,TRBV5-1,TRBD1,TGCGCCAGCAGTGAGGACCCGGGACAGACGGGCGGGGAGCTGTTTTTT,CASSEDPGQTGGELFF
TRBJ2-3,15,-,TRBV18,-,TGTGCCAGCTCACCAAATGGGCAACTTGGGGATACGCAGTATTTT,CASSPNGQLGDTQYF
TRBJ1-2,11,-,TRBV19,-,TGTGCCAGTAGTAGGGGGAGGGGCTACACCTTC,CASSRGRGYTF
TRBJ1-5,13,-,TRBV28,-,TGTGCCAGCAGCCCGCAGGGGTATCAGCCCCAGCATTTT,CASSPQGYQPQHF
TRBJ1-3,15,-,TRBV28,TRBD1,TGTGCCAGCAATTCGGGACAGAGCTCTGGAAACACCATATATTTT,CASNSGQSSGNTIYF
TRBJ2-7,17,-,TRBV3-1/TRBV3-2,TRBD2,TGTGCCAGCAGCCAGAAAGGGGCGACTAGCTGGCCCTACGAGCAGTACTTC,CASSQKGATSWPYEQYF
TRBJ1-3,16,-,TRBV4-2,-,TGTGCCAGCAGCCGCATCCTACGGGGGGTCGATCATACCATATATTTT,CASSRILRGVDHTIYF
TRBJ2-3,14,-,TRBV11-2,-,TGTGCCAGCAGCCTAAGCGGGAGCACAGATACGCAGTATTTT,CASSLSGSTDTQYF
TRBJ2-1,20,-,TRBV5-1,TRBD2,TGCGCCAGCAGCTTGTACTCCGGGACTAGCGGGAGACGTCTATTGAATGAGCAGTTCTTC,CASSLYSGTSGRRLLNEQFF
TRBJ1-4,16,-,TRBV4-1,TRBD1,TGCGCCAGCAGCCCCCAAGGGACAGGACCTAATGAAAAACTGTTTTTT,CASSPQGTGPNEKLFF
TRBJ2-5,16,-,TRBV7-9,-,TGTGCCAGCATCCCTGGCGGGGAGGGGGAGACAAAGACCCAGTACTTC,CASIPGGEGETKTQYF
TRBJ2-7,15,-,TRBV5-8,TRBD2,TGTGCCAGCAGCTCGGGACTAGCGGAACCTTACGAGCAGTACTTC,CASSSGLAEPYEQYF
TRBJ2-3,15,-,TRBV28,-,TGTGCCAGCAGTCCCAGAAGCGGTTACACAGATACGCAGTATTTT,CASSPRSGYTDTQYF
TRBJ2-1,18,-,TRBV10-1,TRBD2,TGCGCCAGCAGTCCCCCAAACGGTTTGCGGGAGCGGGGGTATGAGCAGTTCTTC,CASSPPNGLRERGYEQFF
TRBJ2-7,14,-,TRBV6-6,-,TGTGCCAGCAGTTACAGTCTAATCTCCTACGAGCAGTACTTC,CASSYSLISYEQYF
TRBJ2-3,16,-,TRBV9,TRBD1,TGTGCCAGCAGCAGACGACAGGGACGAAGCACAGATACGCAGTATTTT,CASSRRQGRSTDTQYF
TRBJ2-2,18,-,TRBV14,-,TGTGCCAGCAGCCAAGATGTGTTAGGGACATCTTTCCCCGGGGAGCTGTTTTTT,CASSQDVLGTSFPGELFF
TRBJ2-1,17,-,TRBV3-1/TRBV3-2,TRBD2,TGTGCCAGCAGCCAAGATGACGGGAGGGCCCCCTACAATGAGCAGTTCTTC,CASSQDDGRAPYNEQFF
TRBJ2-3,14,-,TRBV11-2,-,TGTGCCAGCAGCTTTTACAGGGTCACAGATACGCAGTATTTT,CASSFYRVTDTQYF
TRBJ2-5,13,-,TRBV7-2,-,TGTGCCAGCAGCTTAGTAGGGGGAGAGACCCAGTACTTC,CASSLVGGETQYF
TRBJ2-2,12,once,TRBV9,TRBD1,TGTGCCAGCAGCGAACAGGGGGGGGAGCTGTTTTTT,CASSEQGGELFF
TRBJ2-3,14,once,TRBV5-8,TRBD2,TGTGCCAGCAGGCTAGCGGGAGGAACAGATACGCAGTATTTT,CASRLAGGTDTQYF
TRBJ2-7,15,-,TRBV6-5,-,TGTGCCAGCAGTTACGGGGGAGCGGGTTTGAGGGAGCAGTACTTC,CASSYGGAGLREQYF
TRBJ2-5,15,-,TRBV5-1,TRBD1,TGCGCCAGCAGCTTGGTTCCAGGGGGAACAGAGACCCAGTACTTC,CASSLVPGGTETQYF
TRBJ2-7,15,-,TRBV5-1,-,TGCGCCAGCTTGGAGGGGCCTAGCGCCGCCTACGAGCAGTACTTC,CASLEGPSAAYEQYF
TRBJ2-3,18,-,TRBV27,TRBD2,TGTGCCAGCAGTTTATCCGGCGCTAGCGGGAGGGTCACAGATACGCAGTATTTT,CASSLSGASGRVTDTQYF
TRBJ1-3,14,once,TRBV9,-,TGTGCCAGCAGCGGCGGGACTTCAGGAAACACCATATATTTT,CASSGGTSGNTIYF
TRBJ2-3,14,-,TRBV9,-,TGTGCCAGCAGGAGAGGCGGGACGGGAGATACGCAGTATTTT,CASRRGGTGDTQYF
TRBJ2-6,14,-,TRBV5-1,-,TGCGCCAGCAGGCTAGATGCTGGGGCCAACGTCCTGACTTTC,CASRLDAGANVLTF
TRBJ2-1,13,-,TRBV18,TRBD1,TGTGCCAGCTCACAGGGACAGGGGCCGGAGCAGTTCTTC,CASSQGQGPEQFF
TRBJ2-3,15,-,TRBV19,-,TGTGCCAGTAGTTACCGCGGGAAGAGCACAGATACGCAGTATTTT,CASSYRGKSTDTQYF
TRBJ2-7,14,-,TRBV7-2,-,TGTGCCAGCAGCCAACGGGTCCCGCCCTACGAGCAGTACTTC,CASSQRVPPYEQYF
TRBJ1-2,12,-,TRBV28,TRBD1,TGTGCCAGCAGGTCAGGGGGCTATGGCTACACCTTC,CASRSGGYGYTF
TRBJ2-1,18,once,TRBV5-1,TRBD2,TGCGCCAGCAGCAAACTCGGACTAGCCTCTGTGTCCTACAATGAGCAGTTCTTC,CASSKLGLASVSYNEQFF
TRBJ2-5,15,-,TRBV7-3,-,TGTGCCAGCAGCTTCGGGGCGGGATCCGCAGAGACCCAGTACTTC,CASSFGAGSAETQYF
TRBJ2-7,14,-,TRBV2,TRBD1,TGTGCCAGCAGAAGACAGGGGAACTCCTACGAGCAGTACTTC,CASRRQGNSYEQYF
TRBJ2-7,14,-,TRBV4-2,TRBD2,TGTGCCAGCAGCCAAGACCGGACTAGCTTCGAGCAGTACTTC,CASSQDRTSFEQYF
TRBJ2-3,16,-,TRBV4-1,TRBD1,TGCGCCAGCAGCCAGGATGGACAGGGGGACACAGATACGCAGTATTTT,CASSQDGQGDTDTQYF
TRBJ1-1,14,-,TRBV19,TRBD1,TGTGCCAGTAGCCTGACAGGGAGTAAAACTGAAGCTTTCTTT,CASSLTGSKTEAFF
TRBJ2-7,16,-,TRBV4-3,TRBD2,TGCGCCAGCAGCCAAGGCGGGCTAGCGGAAATTTACGAGCAGTACTTC,CASSQGGLAEIYEQYF
TRBJ2-1,16,-,TRBV29-1,-,TGCAGCGTTGAACACCTCACCAAGAGCTCCTACAATGAGCAGTTCTTC,CSVEHLTKSSYNEQFF
TRBJ2-3,14,-,TRBV7-3,TRBD2,TGTGCCAGCAGCTCGGGACTAGCATCAGATACGCAGTATTTT,CASSSGLASDTQYF
TRBJ2-7,13,once,TRBV27,TRBD2,TGTGCCAGCACTGGGTCAGGGAGGGGCGAGCAGTACTTC,CASTGSGRGEQYF